The 26 T cell receptor beta chains reported below all come from one sample, sequenced in a study of neurological immune-mediated disorders. Sample time point: longitudinal time-point 1 (baseline). Using its own MiXCR run on the 5' RACE reads, TCRdb lists one record per CDR3 protein. The table records 55,000 to 80,000 distinct CDR3 sequences, roughly an eighth of them present only once. Sequenced: PBMCs. The receptor set was obtained from a female donor with HTLV-1-associated myelopathy (HAM/TSP).

V is TRBV28 and J is TRBJ1-2; 9 bases match TRBD1. This CDR3 has 16 residues. V was clipped by 6 bases and J by 9 bases; unmatched bases: 17. CDR1 is MDHEN and CDR2 is SYDVKM in the germline V gene. The CDR3 here is CASRSTGQGYGQSYTF. CDR3 bases: TGTGCCAGCAGATCTACCGGACAGGGGTATGGTCAAAGCTACACCTTC.

This clonotype was seen a handful of times. The CDR3 region has the DNA TGTGCCAGCAGCGCCCTGGAGGGTGGGAATCAGTACTTC. It encodes CASSALEGGNQYF. The V and J genes are TRBV7-3 and TRBJ2-4, with D maybe TRBD2 (6 bases). V was trimmed by 5 bases and J by 12 bases, leaving 17 bases between them. The CDR3 covers 13 residues. Germline lookup yields CDR1 SGHTA and CDR2 FQGTGA.

Ten or more counts support this clonotype. The chain links TRBV28 to TRBJ1-5; maybe TRBD1 (6 bases). There are 18 residues in the CDR3. V was trimmed by 3 bases and J by 0 bases, leaving 18 bases between them. CDR1 and CDR2 (germline): MDHEN, SYDVKM. As DNA, the CDR3 is TGTGCCAGCAGTTTGATGTCTGTGGGGACACATAGCAATCAGCCCCAGCATTTT. Protein sequence: CASSLMSVGTHSNQPQHF.

Ten or more counts support this clonotype. This sequence joins TRBV5-1 and TRBJ2-7; D unclear. Trimming left V 4 bases short and J 3 bases short, with 5 bases between. Germline V gene data show CDR1 as SGHRS and CDR2 as YFSETQ. The CDR3 covers 11 residues. The CDR3 DNA reads as TGCGCCAGCAGCGAAAGCTACGAGCAGTACTTC. Protein product: CASSESYEQYF.

Details on this clonotype: A much more abundant neighbour one base away suggests this may be a read error. The V gene is TRBV24-1, the J gene TRBJ2-5; TRBD1 matches 10 bases. V lost 4 bases to trimming and J lost 0 bases; unmatched junction nucleotides: 10. This CDR3 region has 18 residues. Germline V gives CDR1 KGHDR, CDR2 SFDVKD. CDR3 in amino acids: CATSEGTGDPLYQETQYF. CDR3 DNA: TGTGCCACCAGTGAAGGGACAGGGGACCCCTTGTACCAAGAGACCCAGTACTTC.

Ten or more counts support this clonotype. The chain couples TRBV5-1 to TRBJ2-5; 8 bases line up with TRBD2. Germline CDR1 is SGHRS and CDR2 is YFSETQ. V trimming: 0 bases; J trimming: 5 bases; junction bases outside the gene matches: 9. The CDR3 spans 16 residues. CDR3 sequence (DNA): TGCGCCAGCAGCTTGGAATACGGGGGGGCCCGGGAGACCCAGTACTTC. Its protein is CASSLEYGGARETQYF.

This clonotype was seen ten or more times. The chain uses TRBV5-5 and TRBJ1-5; D possibly corresponds to TRBD1 (5 bases). V was shortened by 0 bases and J by 6 bases, with 7 bases between the two germline ends. The V gene's germline CDR1 is SGHKS and CDR2 YYEKEE (reference sequence). The CDR3 is 13 residues long. As DNA, the CDR3 is TGTGCCAGCAGCTTGGCGGGGGGTCAGCCCCAGCATTTT. Amino acid sequence: CASSLAGGQPQHF.

This clonotype was counted at least ten times. The chain combines TRBV12-5 with TRBJ1-1, with D hard to call. CDR3 length equals 13 residues. From germline, CDR1 is LGHNT and CDR2 FRNRAP. The ends were cut back, 6 bases at V and 3 bases at J, with 11 bases in the middle. Here the CDR3 DNA reads TGTGCTAGTGGCCCCGACAAGGACACTGAAGCTTTCTTT. Translating it yields CASGPDKDTEAFF.

This clonotype was found many times. The chain has TRBV30 and TRBJ2-1, with TRBD2 matching over 8 bases. Losses at the gene ends were 0 bases for V and 0 bases for J; bases not matched to a gene: 4. Germline loops: CDR1 GTSNPN, CDR2 SVGIG (reference sequence). The CDR3 extends over 16 amino acids. CDR3 residues: CAWSVAGGSSYNEQFF. In nucleotides, the CDR3 is TGTGCCTGGAGTGTTGCGGGGGGAAGCTCCTACAATGAGCAGTTCTTC.

Comments on this clonotype: A much larger clone differs by one base, so this may be a read error. The chain employs TRBV12-3 or TRBV12-4 and TRBJ2-2; D gene uncertain. There are 14 residues in the CDR3. V dropped 6 bases and J dropped 6 bases, with 14 bases sitting between them. CDR3 region: CASRPYHGSGELFF. The CDR3 nucleotides are TGTGCCAGCAGACCCTACCACGGTTCCGGGGAGCTGTTTTTT.

The sample holds one count of this clonotype. The chain couples TRBV20-1 to TRBJ2-7, with D unresolved. The CDR3 spans 13 residues. Germline V lookup: CDR1 DFQATT, CDR2 SNEGSKA (reference sequence). V was shortened by 0 bases and J by 3 bases, with 9 bases between the two germline ends. CDR3 region: CSARDRGFYEQYV. DNA for the CDR3: TGCAGTGCTAGAGATAGAGGTTTCTACGAGCAGTACGTC.

Many counts were recorded for this clonotype. The chain combines TRBV28 with TRBJ2-7, with TRBD1 identical over 7 bases. Germline V lookup: CDR1 MDHEN, CDR2 SYDVKM. V was clipped by 7 bases and J by 5 bases; unmatched bases: 17. The CDR3 has 16 residues. The CDR3 sequence: CASTHSQGVFSDEQYF. DNA for the CDR3: TGTGCCAGCACCCACTCCCAGGGGGTGTTTAGCGACGAGCAGTACTTC.

In its sample, this clonotype was seen many times. This rearrangement joins TRBV20-1 to TRBJ2-2; 7 positions match TRBD2. The CDR3 extends over 16 amino acids. The junction had 9 bases not matched to a gene; V was cut back by 0 bases and J by 5 bases. The germline V gene has CDR1 DFQATT and CDR2 SNEGSKA (reference sequence). The CDR3 coding sequence is TGCAGTGCTAGAGACCCTACCTGGACTAGGACCGGGGAGCTGTTTTTT. It translates to CSARDPTWTRTGELFF.

This clonotype was recorded at least ten times. The chain carries TRBV5-1 and TRBJ2-3; 7 positions match TRBD1. This CDR3 spans 15 amino acids. V was pared by 1 base and J by 2 bases, with 4 bases of the junction left unmatched. CDR1 and CDR2 (germline): SGHRS, YFSETQ. The chain's CDR3 is CASSLMRGPTDTQYF. DNA of the CDR3: TGCGCCAGCAGCTTGATGAGGGGGCCCACAGATACGCAGTATTTT.

This clonotype was counted only a few times. The V call is TRBV7-9, the J call TRBJ1-4, with unresolved D. CDR3 length equals 16 residues. With 1 base removed from V and 8 bases from J, the gap between germline ends came to 17 bases. Looked up from germline, CDR1 is SEHNR and CDR2 is FQNEAQ (reference sequence). CDR3 DNA: TGTGCCAGCAGCTTAGACCTCAGGCCAACGGGGGAAAAACTGTTTTTT. The encoded protein is CASSLDLRPTGEKLFF. Looking up the rest from reference TRBV7-9 and TRBJ1-4 gives the full variable domain: DTGVSQNPRHKITKRGQNVTFRCDPISEHNRLYWYRQTLGQGPEFLTYFQNEAQLEKSRLLSDRFSAERPKGSFSTLEIQRTEQGDSAMYLCASSLDLRPTGEKLFFGSGTQLSVL.

This clonotype was found many times. This rearrangement joins TRBV4-1 to TRBJ1-6; D remains unclear. Trimming removed 6 bases at V and 8 bases at J, with 17 bases between. Per germline, CDR1 MGHRA and CDR2 YSYEKL. This CDR3 region has 15 residues. CDR3 amino acids: CASRLQWISDSPLHF. CDR3 bases: TGCGCCAGCAGGCTCCAGTGGATTAGCGATTCACCCCTCCACTTT.

In the case of this clonotype: A much more abundant neighbour one base away suggests this may be a read error. This rearrangement joins TRBV12-3 or TRBV12-4 to TRBJ1-2; no reliable D call. This CDR3 spans 14 amino acids. Trimming removed 6 bases at V and 8 bases at J, with 19 bases between. The CDR3: CASRLPGWIRGYTF. Written as DNA, the CDR3 is TGTGCCAGCAGACTTCCGGGGTGGATCCGGGGCTACACCTTC.

On this clonotype itself: One junction end disagrees with the germline gene, perhaps due to a read error. The DNA of the CDR3 is TGTGCCAGCAGTTACGCAACATCGAACACTGAAACTTTCTTT. This sequence encodes CASSYATSNTETFF. This chain connects TRBV6-5 to TRBJ1-1; no firm D call. The CDR3 is 14 residues long. Germline CDR1 is MNHEY and CDR2 is SVGAGI.

This sequence joins TRBV7-9 and TRBJ2-2; TRBD1 aligns across 7 bases. V was clipped by 10 bases and J by 0 bases; unmatched bases: 8. The length of the CDR3 is 15 residues. Germline CDR1 SEHNR, CDR2 FQNEAQ (reference sequence). The CDR3: CATKRDRTNTGELFF. CDR3 coding DNA: TGTGCCACCAAGAGGGACAGAACGAACACCGGGGAGCTGTTTTTT.

This clonotype showed up many times. The chain uses TRBV6-6 and TRBJ2-3; D unresolved. The CDR3 is 12 amino acids. Trimming took 0 bases from V and 5 from J, leaving 3 bases between them. The germline V gene has CDR1 MNHNY and CDR2 SVGAGI (reference sequence). The CDR3 DNA reads TGTGCCAGCAGTTACTCGAGAGATACGCAGTATTTT. Translation gives CASSYSRDTQYF.

This clonotype was recorded many times. The rearrangement links TRBV7-2 to TRBJ2-1; 7 bases are a match to TRBD2. Per germline, CDR1 SGHTA and CDR2 FQGNSA. There are 16 residues in the CDR3. V was clipped by 1 base and J by 4 bases; unmatched bases: 7. This CDR3 is CASSLVLRGSYNEQFF. The CDR3 DNA follows: TGTGCCAGCAGCTTAGTTTTGCGGGGGTCTTACAATGAGCAGTTCTTC.

In this sample, this clonotype turned up many times. The chain uses TRBV20-1 and TRBJ1-4; possible D gene TRBD1, 5 bases. The CDR3 contains 14 residues. V lost 2 bases, J lost 7 bases, and 14 bases lay in between. CDR1 and CDR2 from the germline V gene are DFQATT and SNEGSKA (reference sequence). DNA of the CDR3: TGCAGTGCTAGACCCGGGGGAGGTCGTGAAAAACTGTTTTTT. It specifies CSARPGGGREKLFF.

In its sample, this clonotype was seen once. The CDR3 reads CATSTIGASSYGYTF. The CDR3 nucleotides are TGTGCCACCAGCACCATCGGGGCCAGCTCCTATGGCTACACCTTC. The chain employs TRBV15 and TRBJ1-2, with a weak D call TRBD1 (5 bases). The germline CDR1 and CDR2 sequences are LNHNV and YYDKDF (reference sequence). The ends were cut back, 4 bases at V and 4 bases at J, with 16 bases in the middle. The CDR3 extends over 15 amino acids.

In its sample, this clonotype was seen many times. The chain recombines TRBV3-1 with TRBJ2-5, with 12 bases identical to TRBD2. Germline lookup yields CDR1 LGHDT and CDR2 YNNKEL (reference sequence). The CDR3 sequence is 16 residues long. V lost 5 bases to trimming and J lost 1 base; unmatched junction nucleotides: 5. CDR3 sequence (DNA): TGTGCCAGCAGCACGACTAGCGGGGGACCCCAAGAGACCCAGTACTTC. Its protein is CASSTTSGGPQETQYF.

This clonotype was detected ten times or more. This chain connects TRBV12-3 or TRBV12-4 to TRBJ2-2, with 8 bases that match TRBD2. The CDR3 sequence is 16 residues long. V lost 1 base, J lost 3 bases, and 4 bases stayed unmatched. The CDR3 region has the DNA TGTGCCAGCAGTTTAGGGAGCGGGGGTTACACCGGGGAGCTGTTTTTT. This encodes CASSLGSGGYTGELFF.

This clonotype was seen a handful of times. This chain links TRBV12-3 or TRBV12-4 with TRBJ2-3, with D perhaps TRBD2 (6 bases). The CDR3 consists of 15 residues. The V gene lost 7 bases and the J gene lost 3 bases, with 17 bases spanning the gap. CDR3 loop: CASTKPGEATDTQYF. The CDR3 DNA sequence: TGTGCCAGCACCAAACCGGGGGAGGCAACAGATACGCAGTATTTT.